Shown below are 20 T cell receptor beta chains from a single sample sequenced in a study of T cell responses to AZD1222 COVID-19 vaccine. Clones were read by immunoSEQ multiplex PCR, and TCRdb kept only the in-frame ones, dropping some. Of 80,000 or so clones in the sample, 92% were seen once. The material sequenced was peripheral blood, taken 28 days after the second AZD1222 dose. All receptors derive from an adult who received the AZD1222 COVID-19 vaccine.

The chain joins TRBV6-5 to TRBJ1-5; D is undetermined. Germline V lookup: CDR1 MNHEY, CDR2 SVGAGI. The CDR3 is 15 amino acids. V shed 0 bases and J shed 1 base, with 7 bases lying between them. The CDR3 DNA reads as TGTGCCAGCAGTTACTCGAAGGGCAGCAATCAGCCCCAGCATTTT. Protein product: CASSYSKGSNQPQHF.

The table lists this clone with a few counts. The chain has TRBV19 and TRBJ2-7, with D uncertain. There are 12 residues in the CDR3. The V gene's germline CDR1 is LNHDA and CDR2 SQIVND (reference sequence). The ends were cut back, 3 bases at V and 2 bases at J, with 5 bases in the middle. The CDR3 bases are TGTGCCAGTAGTATTGTCCCCTACGAGCAGTACTTC. Amino acid sequence: CASSIVPYEQYF.

The CDR3 coding sequence is TGTGCCAGCAGCTACCAGAGCGGGAGTCCTTCCTACGAGCAGTACTTC. Translation: CASSYQSGSPSYEQYF. J is TRBJ2-7 and V is TRBV7-2; 8 bases match TRBD2. Germline V CDR1 and CDR2: SGHTA, FQGNSA. This CDR3 contains 16 residues. Trimming removed 4 bases from V and 1 base from J; junction bases left unmatched: 9.

CDR3 in DNA: TGTGCCAGTAGTATTCGCGAATATAGCAATCAGCCCCAGCATTTT. Its translation: CASSIREYSNQPQHF. The V and J genes are TRBV19 and TRBJ1-5; D is uncertain. The CDR3 contains 15 residues. Germline V CDR1 and CDR2: LNHDA, SQIVND (reference sequence). V was pared by 3 bases and J by 0 bases, with 9 bases between.

V usage is TRBV21-1 and J usage is TRBJ2-2; the D segment call TRBD2 is taken from the table without a DNA check. TRBV21-1 is listed as a pseudogene. The CDR3 consists of 14 residues. CDR3 sequence reads: CASSRASHTGELFF. The CDR3 nucleotides read TGTGCCAGCAGCAGAGCTAGCCACACCGGGGAGCTGTTTTTT.

The V call is TRBV10-3, the J call TRBJ1-2; tentative D call: TRBD1 (6 bases). The germline CDR1 and CDR2 sequences are ENHRY and SYGVKD. Trimming removed 5 bases at V and 8 bases at J, with 18 bases between. CDR3 size: 14 residues. This chain's CDR3 is CAISRQAFDGGYTF. In DNA form, the CDR3 reads TGTGCCATCAGTAGACAGGCCTTCGACGGGGGCTACACCTTC.

The chain employs TRBV6-5 and TRBJ2-1, with 8 bases lining up with TRBD1. CDR3 size: 14 residues. The germline V gene encodes CDR1 MNHEY and CDR2 SVGAGI. The trim removed 7 bases at V and 7 bases at J, leaving 9 bases unmatched. As DNA, the CDR3 is TGTGCCAGCACTGCCCGGACAGGGCCGAATGAGCAGTTCTTC. Translation gives CASTARTGPNEQFF.

The chain couples TRBV2 to TRBJ1-3; D remains unclear. CDR1 SNHLY and CDR2 FYNNEI come from the germline V gene. V lost 7 bases, J lost 9 bases, and 10 bases lay in between. CDR3 length: 11 residues. The CDR3 DNA reads TGTGCCAGCACGGAGGGTCCCACCATATATTTT. This gives the protein CASTEGPTIYF. Variable domain in full (rest from reference TRBV2 and TRBJ1-3): EPEVTQTPSHQVTQMGQEVILRCVPISNHLYFYWYRQILGQKVEFLVSFYNNEISEKSEIFDDQFSVERPDGSNFTLKIRSTKLEDSAMYFCASTEGPTIYFGEGSWLTVV.

The chain is built from TRBV9 and TRBJ1-4, with 9 nucleotides matching TRBD1. The V segment lost 1 base and the J segment 7 bases; nucleotides outside the gene matches: 5. Germline-derived CDR1 and CDR2 are SGDLS and YYNGEE. The CDR3 runs 15 residues. The CDR3 coding sequence is TGTGCCAGCAGCGTAAGGACAGGGGAGAGTGAAAAACTGTTTTTT. As protein: CASSVRTGESEKLFF.

This chain uses TRBV6-2 or TRBV6-3 with TRBJ2-5; 10 bases are a match to TRBD2. V lost 2 bases, J lost 2 bases, and 11 bases stayed unmatched. Germline CDR1 and CDR2: MNHEY and SVGEGT. CDR3 length: 18 residues. The CDR3 DNA reads as TGTGCCAGCAGTTACCGGGGTGGTAGCGGGAGGATTCAAGAGACCCAGTACTTC. The encoded protein is CASSYRGGSGRIQETQYF.

The chain employs TRBV9 and TRBJ1-2; 7 nucleotides line up with TRBD1. The CDR3 totals 16 residues. V dropped 3 bases and J dropped 5; count of bases not matched to a gene: 13. Germline CDR1 and CDR2: SGDLS and YYNGEE. The DNA of the CDR3 is TGTGCCAGCAGCGGGACGGGACAGATGCGACGATATGGCTACACCTTC. This translates into CASSGTGQMRRYGYTF.

This clone was detected once. J is TRBJ1-2 and V is TRBV9; 7 bases agree with TRBD1. Germline V gene sequence: CDR1 SGDLS, CDR2 YYNGEE. The CDR3 has 16 amino acids. The V gene end was trimmed by 3 bases and the J gene end by 4 bases; junction bases not matched to a gene: 12. The DNA for the CDR3 is TGTGCCAGCAGCGCCCTGGGGGGCAGGGGGACCTATGGCTACACCTTC. It yields the protein CASSALGGRGTYGYTF.

V gene TRBV7-9 combines with J gene TRBJ1-1; possible D gene TRBD1, 6 bases. With 7 bases removed from V and 3 bases from J, the gap between germline ends came to 15 bases. The CDR3 covers 14 residues. Germline CDR1 is SEHNR and CDR2 is FQNEAQ (reference sequence). The DNA of the CDR3 is TGTGCCAGCACCTCTCCGGGGGCCGACACTGAAGCTTTCTTT. Its protein is CASTSPGADTEAFF.

The CDR3, as DNA: TGTGCCATCAGTGAGTCGGAGGGCTCTGGGGCCAACGTCCTGACTTTC. Residues: CAISESEGSGANVLTF. This rearrangement joins TRBV10-3 to TRBJ2-6, with a possible D match to TRBD2 (6 bases). Germline V CDR1 and CDR2: ENHRY, SYGVKD. V was clipped by 0 bases and J by 0 bases, with 6 bases between them. This CDR3 region has 16 residues.

The chain employs TRBV6-5 and TRBJ1-1; D perhaps matches TRBD1 (6 bases). CDR3 length: 15 amino acids. Germline values: CDR1 MNHEY, CDR2 SVGAGI. Trimming took off 4 bases at V and 2 bases at J, with 14 bases between the two ends. CDR3 sequence: CASSSFGRGNTEAFF. The CDR3 coding sequence is TGTGCCAGCAGTTCCTTTGGCAGGGGCAACACTGAAGCTTTCTTT.

The genes are TRBV27 and TRBJ1-2; D gene unclear. Germline CDR1 MNHEY, CDR2 SMNVEV (reference sequence). The CDR3 consists of 13 residues. V was cut by 5 bases and J by 8 bases, with 15 bases left in between. Here the CDR3 DNA reads TGTGCCAGCAGTCCGACGCAGATAGGGGGCTACACCTTC. It specifies CASSPTQIGGYTF.

The gene calls are TRBV4-2 and TRBJ1-5; TRBD1 matches at 11 bases. CDR3 length: 20 residues. Germline CDR1 is LGHNA and CDR2 is YNFKEQ. Germline trimming cut 4 bases from V and 2 bases from J; bases unmatched to any gene: 16. The CDR3 coding sequence is TGTGCCAGCAGCCGCACAAGATCTCGGACAGGGGGCTTGGGCAATCAGCCCCAGCATTTT. Translation gives CASSRTRSRTGGLGNQPQHF.

This chain joins TRBV14 and TRBJ2-1; 7 bases match TRBD2. J lost 0 bases, V lost 2 bases, and 1 base had no gene match. CDR1 is SGHDN, CDR2 FVKESK, per germline. The CDR3 has 15 residues. The chain's CDR3 is CASSQLADSYNEQFF. DNA of the CDR3: TGTGCCAGCAGCCAACTAGCGGACTCCTACAATGAGCAGTTCTTC.

The chain combines TRBV11-2 with TRBJ2-1, with D perhaps matching TRBD2 (7 bases). V was shortened by 5 bases and J by 0 bases, with 20 bases between the two germline ends. CDR1 is SGHAT, CDR2 FQNNGV, per germline. The CDR3 contains 18 residues. The CDR3 spells CASSPRRGRASSYNEQFF. As DNA, the CDR3 is TGTGCCAGCAGCCCTCGGCGGGGGCGCGCAAGCTCCTACAATGAGCAGTTCTTC. Full variable domain (rest looked up from reference TRBV11-2 and TRBJ2-1): EAGVAQSPRYKIIEKRQSVAFWCNPISGHATLYWYQQILGQGPKLLIQFQNNGVVDDSQLPKDRFSAERLKGVDSTLKIQPAKLEDSAVYLCASSPRRGRASSYNEQFFGPGTRLTVL.

V and J are TRBV4-2 and TRBJ2-3, with 12 bases identical to TRBD2. This CDR3 is built from 16 residues. J lost 6 bases, V lost 4 bases, and 8 bases had no gene match. Germline V gene lookup returns CDR1 LGHNA and CDR2 YNFKEQ. CDR3 in DNA: TGTGCCAGCAGCCGCCGACTAGCGGGAGAGGGTGATACGCAGTATTTT. Protein sequence: CASSRRLAGEGDTQYF.